The sequence of this T cell receptor beta chain was determined in a study of shared clonotypes between healthy human individuals. Clones were read by immunoSEQ multiplex PCR, and TCRdb kept only the in-frame ones, dropping some. The sample yields approximately 1,500,000 clones, 98% seen once. This CDR3 region has 13 residues. Germline V gives CDR1 SGHTA, CDR2 FQGNSA. V lost 8 bases, J lost 0 bases, and 11 bases lay in between. The chain employs TRBV7-2 and TRBJ2-7; no reliable D call. The clonotype comes from a man aged 25-45 years in good health. The sample was naive CD4+ T cells sorted from blood. The subset here: CD45RA+ positively selected. The CDR3 reads CASSYGISYEQYF. The CDR3 DNA follows: TGTGCCAGCTCGTATGGTATCTCCTACGAGCAGTACTTC. The whole variable domain, filled in from reference TRBV7-2 and TRBJ2-7, reads GAGVSQSPSNKVTEKGKDVELRCDPISGHTALYWYRQSLGQGLEFLIYFQGNSAPDKSGLPSDRFSAERTGGSVSTLTIQRTQQEDSAVYLCASSYGISYEQYFGPGTRLTVT.